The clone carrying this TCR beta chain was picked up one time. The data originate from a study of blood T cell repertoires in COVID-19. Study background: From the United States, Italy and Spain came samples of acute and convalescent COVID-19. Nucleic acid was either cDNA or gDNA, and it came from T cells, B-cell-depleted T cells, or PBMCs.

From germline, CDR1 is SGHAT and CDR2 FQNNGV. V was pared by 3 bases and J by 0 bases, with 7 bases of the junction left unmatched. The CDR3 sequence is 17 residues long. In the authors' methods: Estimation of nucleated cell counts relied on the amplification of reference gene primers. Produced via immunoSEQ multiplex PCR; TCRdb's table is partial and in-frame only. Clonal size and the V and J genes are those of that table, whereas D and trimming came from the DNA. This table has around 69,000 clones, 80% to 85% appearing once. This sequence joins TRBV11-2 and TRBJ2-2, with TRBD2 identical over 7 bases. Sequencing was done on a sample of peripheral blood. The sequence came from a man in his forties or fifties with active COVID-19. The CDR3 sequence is CASSFDRDYTNTGELFF. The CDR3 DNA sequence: TGTGCCAGCAGCTTTGACCGGGACTATACGAACACCGGGGAGCTGTTTTTT.